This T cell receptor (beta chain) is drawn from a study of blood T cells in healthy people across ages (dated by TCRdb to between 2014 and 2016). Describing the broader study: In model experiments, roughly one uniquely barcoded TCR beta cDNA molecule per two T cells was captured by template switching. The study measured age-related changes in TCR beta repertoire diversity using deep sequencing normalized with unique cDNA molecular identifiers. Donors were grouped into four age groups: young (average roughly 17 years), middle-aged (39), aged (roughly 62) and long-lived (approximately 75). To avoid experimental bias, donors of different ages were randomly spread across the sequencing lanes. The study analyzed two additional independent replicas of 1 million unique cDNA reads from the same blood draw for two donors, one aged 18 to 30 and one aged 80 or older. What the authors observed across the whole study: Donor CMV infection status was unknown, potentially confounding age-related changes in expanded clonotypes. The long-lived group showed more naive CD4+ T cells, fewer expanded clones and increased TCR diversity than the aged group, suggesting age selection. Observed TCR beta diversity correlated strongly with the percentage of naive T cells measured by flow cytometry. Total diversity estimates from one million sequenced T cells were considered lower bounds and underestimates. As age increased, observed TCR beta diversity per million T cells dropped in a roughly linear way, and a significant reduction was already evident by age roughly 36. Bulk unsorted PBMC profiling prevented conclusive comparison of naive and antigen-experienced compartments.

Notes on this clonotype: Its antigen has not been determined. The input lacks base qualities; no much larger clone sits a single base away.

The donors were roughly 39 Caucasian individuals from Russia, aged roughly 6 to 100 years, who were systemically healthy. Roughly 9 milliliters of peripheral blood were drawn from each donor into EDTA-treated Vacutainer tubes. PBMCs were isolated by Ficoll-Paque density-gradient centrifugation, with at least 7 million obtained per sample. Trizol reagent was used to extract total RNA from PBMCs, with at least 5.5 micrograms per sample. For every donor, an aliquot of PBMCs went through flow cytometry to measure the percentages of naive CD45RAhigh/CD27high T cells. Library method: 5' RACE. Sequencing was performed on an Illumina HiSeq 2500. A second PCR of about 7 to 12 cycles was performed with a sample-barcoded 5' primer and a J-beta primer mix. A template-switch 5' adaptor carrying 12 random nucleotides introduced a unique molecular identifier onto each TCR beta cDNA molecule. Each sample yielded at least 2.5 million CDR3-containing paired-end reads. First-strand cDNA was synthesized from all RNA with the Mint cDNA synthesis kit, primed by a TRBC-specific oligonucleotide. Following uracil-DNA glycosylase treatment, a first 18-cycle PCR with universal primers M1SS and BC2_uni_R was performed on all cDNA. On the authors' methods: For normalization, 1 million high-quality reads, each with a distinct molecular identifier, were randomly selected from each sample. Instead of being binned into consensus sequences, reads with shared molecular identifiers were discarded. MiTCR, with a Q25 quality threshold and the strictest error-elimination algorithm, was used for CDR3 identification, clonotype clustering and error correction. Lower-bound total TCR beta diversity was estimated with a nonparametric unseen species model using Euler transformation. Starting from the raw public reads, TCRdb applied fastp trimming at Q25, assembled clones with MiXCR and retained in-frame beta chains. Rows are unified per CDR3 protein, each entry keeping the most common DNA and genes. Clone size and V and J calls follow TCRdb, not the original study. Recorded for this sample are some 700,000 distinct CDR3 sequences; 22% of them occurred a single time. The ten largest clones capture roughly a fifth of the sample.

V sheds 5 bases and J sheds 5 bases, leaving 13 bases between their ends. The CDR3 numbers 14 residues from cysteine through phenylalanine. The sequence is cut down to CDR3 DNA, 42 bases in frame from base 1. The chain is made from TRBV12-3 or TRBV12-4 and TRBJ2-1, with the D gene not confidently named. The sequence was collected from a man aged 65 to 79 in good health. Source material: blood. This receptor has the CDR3 CASSPHNRDNEQFF. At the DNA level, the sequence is TGTGCCAGCAGTCCGCACAATCGGGACAATGAGCAGTTCTTC.